This entry lists 23 T cell receptor beta chains sequenced from one sample in a study of CD8 T cells in ankylosing spondylitis (dated by TCRdb to about 2017). The library came from 5' RACE. TCRdb lists the instrument as Illumina HiSeq 2500. The public reads were quality trimmed at Q25 with fastp and then assembled into clones with MiXCR by TCRdb, keeping productive beta chains. All rows with the same CDR3 protein become a single entry with the most common DNA and genes. This sample gives roughly 90,000 distinct CDR3 sequences in total; roughly 8.5% of them show up just once. Approximately 30% of the sample lies in the top ten. The study at large found these results: A TCR beta motif made up of about eight highly homologous amino acid variants appeared to be characteristic of blood from ankylosing spondylitis patients.

No antigen has been assigned to these receptors. Sequencing was carried out using blood, either unsorted or a sorted T cell fraction (not recorded which). The origin of the receptors is a male donor with ankylosing spondylitis.

V gene TRBV27 combines with J gene TRBJ2-5, with D perhaps given as TRBD1 or TRBD2 (5 bases each). The CDR3 runs to 11 residues. Germline CDR1 is MNHEY and CDR2 is SMNVEV (reference sequence). V shed 8 bases and J shed 5 bases, with 9 bases lying between them. Written as DNA, the CDR3 is TGTGCCAGCGGGGGAGCGGAGACCCAGTACTTC. Translated, it gives CASGGAETQYF.

This clonotype has at least ten counts. The genes are TRBV27 and TRBJ2-1, with D tentatively TRBD1 (6 bases). The CDR3 totals 13 residues. With 5 bases removed from V and 6 bases from J, the gap between germline ends came to 11 bases. Germline V gene data show CDR1 as MNHEY and CDR2 as SMNVEV (reference sequence). The DNA for the CDR3 is TGTGCCAGCAGTCCCGCAGGGGCCAATGAGCAGTTCTTC. It codes for CASSPAGANEQFF.

Regarding this clonotype: With a much larger clone just one base away, this may be a read error. This chain connects TRBV5-1 to TRBJ2-7; 7 nucleotides agree with TRBD1. The length of the CDR3 is 13 residues. Per the germline V gene, CDR1 is SGHRS and CDR2 is YFSETQ. This CDR3 reads CTTRNDRAHEQYF. CDR3 DNA: TGCACCACCCGTAATGACAGGGCGCACGAGCAGTACTTC.

This clonotype was counted ten times or more. The CDR3 DNA sequence: TGTGCCAGCAGCCAAGGGACTAGCGGGAAGAGGGGGAGAGAGACCCAGTACTTC. Its translation is CASSQGTSGKRGRETQYF. The rearrangement joins TRBV11-2 to TRBJ2-5; 13 bases line up with TRBD2. The germline V gene encodes CDR1 SGHAT and CDR2 FQNNGV. CDR3 length: 18 residues. Losses at the gene ends were 5 bases for V and 4 bases for J; bases not matched to a gene: 13.

Points on this clonotype: This could be a read error, since a much larger clone is one nucleotide away. This chain joins TRBV24-1 and TRBJ2-5, with TRBD1 as a possible D gene (6 bases). The CDR3 sequence is 13 residues long. Per germline, CDR1 KGHDR and CDR2 SFDVKD. Trimming left V 5 bases short and J 7 bases short, with 13 bases between. The chain's CDR3 is CATSGHRVGTQYF. For the CDR3, the DNA is TGTGCCACCAGTGGGCACAGGGTTGGGACCCAGTACTTC.

This chain uses TRBV15 with TRBJ1-5; 7 bases are a match to TRBD1. The CDR3 is 15 residues long. Losses at the gene ends were 5 bases for V and 1 base for J; bases not matched to a gene: 5. The germline CDR1 and CDR2 sequences are LNHNV and YYDKDF (reference sequence). CDR3 nucleotide sequence: TGTGCCACCAGCGGAGGGACAGTCAGCAATCAGCCCCAGCATTTT. This codes for CATSGGTVSNQPQHF.

The sample holds many counts of this clonotype. The V and J genes are TRBV27 and TRBJ2-7; 9 bases fit TRBD1. There are 16 residues in the CDR3. Germline CDR1 is MNHEY and CDR2 is SMNVEV (reference sequence). The J segment lost 4 bases and the V segment lost 5 bases, leaving 12 bases of the junction unmatched. CDR3 sequence reads: CASSAIPGQGHYEQYF. In DNA form, the CDR3 reads TGTGCCAGCAGTGCAATCCCGGGACAGGGTCATTACGAGCAGTACTTC.

The chain recombines TRBV13 with TRBJ2-5; the match to TRBD2 covers 8 bases. CDR3 length equals 20 residues. Germline assignment: CDR1 PRHDT and CDR2 FYEKMQ (reference sequence). V was pared by 4 bases and J by 2 bases, with 21 bases of the junction left unmatched. The CDR3 here is CASSSPVPVQRTGGQETQYF. Here the CDR3 DNA reads TGTGCCAGCAGCTCACCGGTCCCCGTGCAAAGAACGGGAGGGCAAGAGACCCAGTACTTC.

Only a few counts were recorded for this clonotype. This chain uses TRBV20-1 with TRBJ2-7; D is perhaps TRBD2 (5 bases). Trimming took off 3 bases at V and 3 bases at J, with 9 bases between the two ends. CDR3 length equals 12 residues. The V gene's germline CDR1 is DFQATT and CDR2 SNEGSKA (reference sequence). DNA for the CDR3: TGCAGTGCTAGGAGAGCGGACTACGAGCAGTACTTC. Translation gives CSARRADYEQYF.

This chain joins TRBV13 and TRBJ2-7; no clear D gene. V shed 1 base and J shed 2 bases, with 9 bases lying between them. The length of the CDR3 is 14 residues. Germline CDR1 is PRHDT and CDR2 is FYEKMQ (reference sequence). The CDR3 protein is CASSLESKPYEQYF. For the CDR3, the DNA is TGTGCCAGCAGCTTAGAATCGAAGCCCTACGAGCAGTACTTC.

The table lists this clonotype with a few counts. The chain couples TRBV29-1 to TRBJ1-1; perhaps TRBD1 as D (5 bases). V dropped 1 base and J dropped 3 bases, with 9 bases sitting between them. Germline CDR1 and CDR2: SQVTM and ANQGSEA. This CDR3 comprises 13 residues. The CDR3, as DNA: TGCAGCGTTGAAGGCGGGGGAGACACTGAAGCTTTCTTT. This encodes CSVEGGGDTEAFF.

Ten or more counts support this clonotype. The chain employs TRBV5-1 and TRBJ2-4; D is ambiguous. The V end was cut by 0 bases, the J end by 1 base, with 8 bases between. The germline CDR1 and CDR2 sequences are SGHRS and YFSETQ. The CDR3 runs to 15 residues. CDR3 in amino acids: CASSLAEGAKNIQYF. DNA of the CDR3: TGCGCCAGCAGCTTGGCCGAAGGGGCCAAAAACATTCAGTACTTC. The variable domain in full, completed from reference TRBV5-1 and TRBJ2-4, reads KAGVTQTPRYLIKTRGQQVTLSCSPISGHRSVSWYQQTPGQGLQFLFEYFSETQRNKGNFPGRFSGRQFSNSRSEMNVSTLELGDSALYLCASSLAEGAKNIQYFGAGTRLSVL.

V is TRBV6-4 and J is TRBJ2-2; tentative D call: TRBD1 (6 bases). The CDR3 extends over 14 amino acids. The germline V and J ends were trimmed by 3 bases and 4 bases, with 9 bases remaining between them. The V gene's germline CDR1 is MRHNA and CDR2 SNTAGT. The CDR3 is CASSEKGGTGELFF. The CDR3, as DNA: TGTGCCAGCAGTGAAAAAGGGGGCACCGGGGAGCTGTTTTTT.

The chain has TRBV7-9 and TRBJ2-7, with D tentatively TRBD2 (5 bases). CDR1 is SEHNR and CDR2 is FQNEAQ in the germline V gene (reference sequence). CDR3 length: 13 residues. Trimming cost V 8 bases and J 0 bases, with 11 bases left between them. The CDR3 here is CASRGSYSYEQYV. For the CDR3, the DNA is TGTGCCAGCCGAGGGTCTTACTCCTACGAGCAGTACGTC.

This clonotype was counted ten times or more. The rearrangement uses TRBV13 and TRBJ2-1; the match to TRBD2 covers 14 bases. CDR1 PRHDT and CDR2 FYEKMQ come from the germline V gene (reference sequence). CDR3 length: 19 amino acids. The ends lost 1 base at V and 1 base at J; junction bases unmatched: 6. The CDR3 DNA follows: TGTGCCAGCAGCTTAGTTGGCGGACTAGCGGGAGGATCCTACAATGAGCAGTTCTTC. Translated: CASSLVGGLAGGSYNEQFF.

V usage is TRBV7-9 and J usage is TRBJ2-1; 7 bases are a match to TRBD1. With 2 bases clipped from V and 3 bases from J, the junction kept 7 bases outside the gene matches. The germline CDR1 and CDR2 sequences are SEHNR and FQNEAQ (reference sequence). The CDR3 sequence is 16 residues long. The CDR3 protein is CASSLLGQGVYNEQFF. In nucleotides, the CDR3 is TGTGCCAGCAGCTTATTGGGTCAGGGGGTCTACAATGAGCAGTTCTTC.

This chain connects TRBV28 to TRBJ2-1; 7 bases map to TRBD2. Germline loops: CDR1 MDHEN, CDR2 SYDVKM. This CDR3 spans 13 amino acids. The junction had 8 bases not matched to a gene; V was cut back by 9 bases and J by 6 bases. Written as DNA, the CDR3 is TGTGCCAGTCACCTTGGGGGGGTCAATGAGCAGTTCTTC. The encoded protein is CASHLGGVNEQFF. The whole variable domain, filled in from reference TRBV28 and TRBJ2-1, reads DVKVTQSSRYLVKRTGEKVFLECVQDMDHENMFWYRQDPGLGLRLIYFSYDVKMKEKGDIPEGYSVSREKKERFSLILESASTNQTSMYLCASHLGGVNEQFFGPGTRLTVL.

This clonotype was detected many times. This chain connects TRBV6-6 to TRBJ1-2; 9 positions agree with TRBD1. The ends lost 6 bases at V and 6 bases at J; junction bases unmatched: 5. There are 13 residues in the CDR3. Germline-derived CDR1 and CDR2 are MNHNY and SVGAGI (reference sequence). CDR3 in amino acids: CASRAGTGNGYTF. The CDR3 DNA reads as TGTGCCAGCAGAGCCGGGACAGGGAATGGCTACACCTTC.

This clonotype occurred many times. The V call is TRBV4-1, the J call TRBJ2-7; D is undetermined. This CDR3 contains 14 residues. Germline values: CDR1 MGHRA, CDR2 YSYEKL. Trimming took 0 bases from V and 5 from J, leaving 11 bases between them. The CDR3 DNA sequence: TGCGCCAGCAGCCAAGAAAGGGTCGGCGACGAGCAGTACGTC. Protein sequence: CASSQERVGDEQYV.

This clonotype was counted between two and nine times. This chain uses TRBV5-6 with TRBJ1-1; maybe TRBD1 (5 bases). The CDR3 length is 12 residues. From germline, CDR1 is SGHDT and CDR2 YYEEEE. Trimming removed 8 bases from V and 7 bases from J, with 15 bases in between. The CDR3 DNA reads as TGTGCCAGTAGCGGCGGGGGACTTGAAGCTTTCTTT. It translates to CASSGGGLEAFF. The complete variable domain, with remaining parts taken from reference TRBV5-6 and TRBJ1-1, reads DAGVTQSPTHLIKTRGQQVTLRCSPKSGHDTVSWYQQALGQGPQFIFQYYEEEERQRGNFPDRFSGHQFPNYSSELNVNALLLGDSALYLCASSGGGLEAFFGQGTRLTVV.

This clonotype was counted a few times. This rearrangement joins TRBV24-1 to TRBJ2-2; 7 nucleotides agree with TRBD1. Losses at the gene ends were 5 bases for V and 3 bases for J; bases not matched to a gene: 2. The germline V gene has CDR1 KGHDR and CDR2 SFDVKD. The CDR3 has 14 residues. The CDR3 spells CATSGQGDTGELFF. CDR3 in DNA: TGTGCCACCAGTGGTCAGGGGGACACCGGGGAGCTGTTTTTT.

The chain recombines TRBV11-2 with TRBJ2-3, with D perhaps matching TRBD1 or TRBD2 (8 bases each). Deletions cut 4 bases from V and 2 bases from J, with 25 bases between. Germline values: CDR1 SGHAT, CDR2 FQNNGV. This CDR3 has 19 amino acids. This CDR3 is CASSSPGGITSGYTDTQYF. CDR3 in DNA: TGTGCCAGCAGCTCCCCAGGGGGCATTACTAGCGGATACACAGATACGCAGTATTTT.

CDR3 in amino acids: CASSPDVYGYTF. CDR3 DNA sequence: TGTGCCAGCAGCCCCGACGTCTATGGCTACACCTTC. V gene TRBV7-9 combines with J gene TRBJ1-2; unclear D gene. Germline V lookup: CDR1 SEHNR, CDR2 FQNEAQ (reference sequence). This CDR3 has 12 amino acids. Trimming took off 5 bases at V and 4 bases at J, with 8 bases between the two ends.